This T cell receptor beta chain was captured by sequencing in a study of cytotoxic CD8 clonotypes in ibrutinib-treated CLL (dated by TCRdb to about 2021). Context from the whole study: The cohort had ten to twelve relapsed/refractory and 15 treatment-naive patients; some 17 were IGHV unmutated. Responses were partial in some 24 patients and complete in 2; after median approximately 69 months follow-up, roughly 15 stayed in remission and about twelve progressed. Response samples were obtained after a median of approximately eleven months of treatment, with a range of about 6 to 36 months. An average of about 250,000 productive templates and approximately 91,000 productive rearrangements was obtained per sample. Of the 70 to 90 people in the trial, approximately 26 had longitudinal samples available. Cryopreserved peripheral blood mononuclear cells were obtained before treatment, at response, and at either sustained remission or disease progression. All remission and progressive disease samples were collected while patients were still receiving ibrutinib. Points the paper makes about the study in general: Sampling times were not matched between sustained-remission and progressing patients, and lymph node repertoires were not studied. Baseline clonality exceeded that of age-matched healthy donors and correlated strongly with circulating CD8+ T-cell counts. An increase in clonality was observed at ibrutinib response, with clonality remaining stable during sustained remission and falling back toward baseline at progression. Public clonotypes were rare and either contracted or stayed stable during treatment, and the rise in clonality at ibrutinib response reflected the expansion of private clonotypes.

The goal of deep resolution MiSeq sequencing was a depth between 1 in 1 million and 1 in 200,000 T cells, and coverage averaged 10x per clonotype. TCR beta libraries were generated with the immunoSEQ hsTCRB Kit. The study's own analysis went as follows. The data were analyzed with ImmunoSEQ Analyzer and ImmunoSEQ Data Assistant, and V, D and J gene assignments followed IMGT definitions. Clonality, which ranges from 0 to 1, was calculated by subtracting the normalized Shannon entropy of productive rearrangement frequencies from one. Public clonotype analysis was restricted to overrepresented clonotypes comprising at least 0.05% of each patient's repertoire. Around 14 repertoires from age-matched healthy donors, obtained from immuneACCESS, served as clonality controls. The table comes from immuneACCESS by way of TCRdb, which keeps in-frame sequences with V and J called. Part of the clones is missing from these tables; in studies checked, under half for an unresolved V gene and the rest for unknown reasons. V and J calls and clone size are given by that table; D and trimming were obtained from the DNA. The sample has approximately 74,000 clones on record, over 75% of them singletons. The ten top clones hold more than 7.5% of the sample.

As regards this clone: The clone's antigen remains unknown. No quality values exist for individual bases; no much larger clone is one base distant.

The CDR1 and CDR2 encoded by the germline V gene are SGHDT and YYEEEE. The CDR3 holds 15 amino acids from the cysteine to the phenylalanine. Here the CDR3 DNA is all that survives: 45 bases in frame from base 1. After removal of 3 bases from V and 3 bases from J, the junction retains 9 bases not matched to a gene. According to the study, the label for this sample's time point signals: progressive disease on ibrutinib. For TCR beta library preparation, approximately 2 micrograms of genomic DNA were isolated from cryopreserved PBMCs. Longitudinal blood samples from CLL patients on ibrutinib monotherapy were analyzed using high-throughput TCR beta sequencing. The patients took part in an open-label, single-center phase 2 trial of ibrutinib monotherapy.

The chain is made from TRBV5-6 and TRBJ2-7; 7 central nucleotides agree with TRBD1. This sequence originates from a human donor with chronic lymphocytic leukemia. This specimen consisted of PBMCs, obtained at disease progression, from a patient treated with ibrutinib. The DNA is as follows: TGTGCCAGCAGCTCATCCGGGACAGCCTACTACGAGCAGTACTTC. Translated, this is CASSSSGTAYYEQYF.